This T cell receptor beta chain was found in a study of blood T cell repertoires in COVID-19. Study details: COVID-19 samples, acute and convalescent, were from the United States, Italy and Spain. T cells, B-cell-depleted T cells, or PBMCs provided the cDNA or gDNA that served as material.

The V segment lost 4 bases and the J segment 6 bases; nucleotides outside the gene matches: 7. CDR1 and CDR2 (germline): SGHNT, YYREEE (reference sequence). The CDR3 totals 14 residues. Per the authors' pipeline: Amplification from reference gene primers served as the basis for estimated nucleated cell counts. Repertoires were generated with immunoSEQ multiplex PCR, while TCRdb's copy carries only in-frame clones and drops some. That table furnishes V, J and clone size, whereas the DNA furnished D and trimming. The sample shows roughly 150,000 clones, around 83% of them seen only once. The sequenced material came from peripheral blood. The sequence was obtained from a woman aged 80 or older with acute or convalescent COVID-19. The chain couples TRBV5-4 to TRBJ2-1; 7 bases line up with TRBD1. The CDR3 reads CASSVKSGGNEQFF. Here the CDR3 DNA reads TGTGCCAGCAGCGTGAAATCAGGGGGCAATGAGCAGTTCTTC. Full variable domain (remainder filled in from reference TRBV5-4 and TRBJ2-1): ETGVTQSPTHLIKTRGQQVTLRCSSQSGHNTVSWYQQALGQGPQFIFQYYREEENGRGNFPPRFSGLQFPNYSSELNVNALELDDSALYLCASSVKSGGNEQFFGPGTRLTVL.